Described below is a single TCR beta chain sequence and its context. Its target is not known. The data were obtained in a study of a mutant IDH1 vaccine in newly diagnosed glioma. Study summary: Eight vaccinations went to patients in weeks 1, 3, 5, 7, 11, 15, 19, 23. Vaccine administration was initiated 4-6 weeks following radiotherapy alone, or with temozolomide cycles. Before enrollment, the patients had been treated with radiotherapy alone, temozolomide alone, or both together. Most of them had received both.

The protocol was immunoSEQ multiplex PCR, while the TCRdb copy is restricted to in-frame clones and leaves out a portion. The sample lists about 51,000 clones, around four fifths occurring once. Time point specified: week 5, during vaccination. Alongside topical imiquimod, each dose of vaccine comprised 300 ug of mutant IDH1 20-mer peptide. Each astrocytoma in the donors was new, WHO grade 3 or 4, IDH1-mutant and ATRX-lost. Looked up from germline, CDR1 is PRHDT and CDR2 is FYEKMQ (reference sequence). The V gene end was trimmed by 5 bases and the J gene end by 5 bases; junction bases not matched to a gene: 7. This CDR3 is built from 15 residues.

The receptor was derived from a woman aged 40 to 49 with glioma. This chain connects TRBV13 to TRBJ2-5, with TRBD1 matching over 11 bases. The source material was PBMCs, sampled from a glioma patient whose treatment included an IDH1 peptide vaccine. CDR3 sequence: CASSADRGHGETQYF. As DNA, the CDR3 is TGTGCCAGCAGCGCGGACAGGGGGCACGGGGAGACCCAGTACTTC.